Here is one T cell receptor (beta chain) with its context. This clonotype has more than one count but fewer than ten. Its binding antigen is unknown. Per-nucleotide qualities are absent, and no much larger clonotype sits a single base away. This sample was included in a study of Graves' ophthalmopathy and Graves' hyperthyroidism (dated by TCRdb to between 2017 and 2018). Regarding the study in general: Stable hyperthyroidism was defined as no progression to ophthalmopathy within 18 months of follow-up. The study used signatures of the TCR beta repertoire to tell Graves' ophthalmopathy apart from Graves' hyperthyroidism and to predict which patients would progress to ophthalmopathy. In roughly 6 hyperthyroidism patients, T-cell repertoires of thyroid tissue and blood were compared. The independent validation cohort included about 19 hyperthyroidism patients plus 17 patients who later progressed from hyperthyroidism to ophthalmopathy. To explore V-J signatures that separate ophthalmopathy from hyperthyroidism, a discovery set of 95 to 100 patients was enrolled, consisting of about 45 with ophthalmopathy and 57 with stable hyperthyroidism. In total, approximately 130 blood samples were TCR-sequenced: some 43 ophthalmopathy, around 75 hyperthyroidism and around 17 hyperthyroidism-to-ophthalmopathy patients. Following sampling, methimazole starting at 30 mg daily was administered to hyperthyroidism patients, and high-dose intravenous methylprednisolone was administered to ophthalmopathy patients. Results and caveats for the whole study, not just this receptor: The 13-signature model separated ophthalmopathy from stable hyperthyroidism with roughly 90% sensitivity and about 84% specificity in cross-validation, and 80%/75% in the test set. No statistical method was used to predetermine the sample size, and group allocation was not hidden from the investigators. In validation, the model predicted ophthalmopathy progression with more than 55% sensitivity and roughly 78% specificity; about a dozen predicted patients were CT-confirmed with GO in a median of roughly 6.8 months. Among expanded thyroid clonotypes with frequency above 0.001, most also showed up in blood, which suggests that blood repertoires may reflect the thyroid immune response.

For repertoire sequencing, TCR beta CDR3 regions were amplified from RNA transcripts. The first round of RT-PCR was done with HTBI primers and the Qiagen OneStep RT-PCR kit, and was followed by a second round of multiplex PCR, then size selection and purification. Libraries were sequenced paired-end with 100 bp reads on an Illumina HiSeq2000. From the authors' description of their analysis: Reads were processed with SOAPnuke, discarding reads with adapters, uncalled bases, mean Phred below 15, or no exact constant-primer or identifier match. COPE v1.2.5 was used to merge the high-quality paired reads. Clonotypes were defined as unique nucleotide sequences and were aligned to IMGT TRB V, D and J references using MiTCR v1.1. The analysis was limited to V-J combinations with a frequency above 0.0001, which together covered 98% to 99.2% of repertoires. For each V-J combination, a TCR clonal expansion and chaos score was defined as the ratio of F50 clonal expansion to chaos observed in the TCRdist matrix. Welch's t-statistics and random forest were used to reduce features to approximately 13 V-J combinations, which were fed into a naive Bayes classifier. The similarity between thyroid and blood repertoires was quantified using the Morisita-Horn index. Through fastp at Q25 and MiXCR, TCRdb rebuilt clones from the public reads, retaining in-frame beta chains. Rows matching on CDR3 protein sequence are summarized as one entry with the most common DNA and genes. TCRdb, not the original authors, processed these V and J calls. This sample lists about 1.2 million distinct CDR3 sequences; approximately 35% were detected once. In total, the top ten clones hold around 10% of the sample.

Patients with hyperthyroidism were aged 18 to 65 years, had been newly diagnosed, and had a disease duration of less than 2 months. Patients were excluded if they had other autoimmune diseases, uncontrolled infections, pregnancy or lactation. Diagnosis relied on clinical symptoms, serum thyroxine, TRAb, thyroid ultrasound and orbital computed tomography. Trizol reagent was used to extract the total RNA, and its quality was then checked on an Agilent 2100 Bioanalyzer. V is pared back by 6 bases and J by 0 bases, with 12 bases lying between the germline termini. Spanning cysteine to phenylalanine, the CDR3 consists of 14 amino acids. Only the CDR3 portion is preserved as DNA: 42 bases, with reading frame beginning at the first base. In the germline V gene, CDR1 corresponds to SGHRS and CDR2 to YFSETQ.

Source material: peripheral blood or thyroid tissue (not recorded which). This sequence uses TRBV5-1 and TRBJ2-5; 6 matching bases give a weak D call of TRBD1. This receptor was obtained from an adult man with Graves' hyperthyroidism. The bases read TGCGCCAGCACCCGGGACACCGACCAAGAGACCCAGTACTTC. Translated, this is CASTRDTDQETQYF.